This T cell receptor (beta chain) was sequenced for a study of blood T cell repertoires in COVID-19. Study summary: Collection of acute and convalescent COVID-19 samples took place in the United States, Italy and Spain. From T cells, B-cell-depleted T cells, or PBMCs came the material, which was cDNA or gDNA.

Those enrolled in Seattle joined during active infection and were followed longitudinally afterward. The length of the CDR3 is 15 residues. The junction had 11 bases not matched to a gene; V was cut back by 5 bases and J by 7 bases. The germline gives CDR1 SEHNR, CDR2 FQNEAQ (reference sequence). Per the authors' pipeline: Reference gene primer amplification gave estimated nucleated cell counts. TCRdb keeps only in-frame clones here, not all; method: immunoSEQ multiplex PCR. V, J and clone size were drawn from that table, and D and trimming were deduced from the DNA. The sample records about 130,000 clones, around four fifths being singletons.

V gene TRBV7-9 combines with J gene TRBJ2-1; 7 bases match TRBD2. This receptor was identified in a man older than 75 with COVID-19, enrolled during active disease. The sample consisted of peripheral blood. CDR3 nucleotide sequence: TGTGCCAGCAGCCCCTTCGCGGGAGATGGTAATGAGCAGTTCTTC. Translation gives CASSPFAGDGNEQFF.